These 9 T cell receptor beta chains originate from one sample sequenced in a study of blood T cell repertoires in COVID-19. Only in-frame clones appear in the TCRdb table, and some are missing; sequencing was by immunoSEQ multiplex PCR. The data contain over 150,000 clones, roughly 93% of them seen just once; the ten biggest clones take up more than 2%. Input material: peripheral blood. The source of these receptors is a man between 18 and 29 years old with acute or convalescent COVID-19.

This rearrangement joins TRBV5-1 to TRBJ2-4, with a weak D call TRBD1 (6 bases). This CDR3 has 15 amino acids. The germline V gene encodes CDR1 SGHRS and CDR2 YFSETQ. Trimming took off 1 base at V and 7 bases at J, with 15 bases between the two ends. DNA for the CDR3: TGCGCCAGCAGCTTGTATGGGGGCGCAAAGAACATTCAGTACTTC. This sequence encodes CASSLYGGAKNIQYF.

The chain has TRBV5-1 and TRBJ1-3; D might be TRBD1 (6 bases). Per germline, CDR1 SGHRS and CDR2 YFSETQ. The germline V and J ends were trimmed by 4 bases and 4 bases, with 15 bases remaining between them. The CDR3 is 15 residues long. CDR3 amino acids: CASSQNQGSGNTIYF. In DNA, the CDR3 is TGCGCCAGCAGCCAAAACCAGGGGAGCGGAAACACCATATATTTT.

This clone was seen once. The genes are TRBV9 and TRBJ1-3, with TRBD1 as a possible D gene (6 bases). This CDR3 is built from 13 residues. V was trimmed by 8 bases and J by 2 bases, leaving 11 bases between them. The V gene's germline CDR1 is SGDLS and CDR2 YYNGEE. The DNA for the CDR3 is TGTGCCAGGAAACAGGGACCTGGAAACACCATATATTTT. Residues: CARKQGPGNTIYF.

The chain employs TRBV2 and TRBJ1-5, with a weak D call TRBD1 (5 bases). V lost 6 bases to trimming and J lost 0 bases, with 12 bases between them. The CDR3 totals 15 residues. Germline CDR1 reads SNHLY; CDR2 reads FYNNEI. In DNA form, the CDR3 reads TGTGCCAGCAGCTATGGGGCGATTAGCAATCAGCCCCAGCATTTT. It encodes CASSYGAISNQPQHF.

The rearrangement uses TRBV19 and TRBJ1-5; 10 bases agree with TRBD1. CDR3 length equals 13 residues. CDR1 is LNHDA and CDR2 is SQIVND in the germline V gene (reference sequence). J gave up 6 bases and V 11 bases, and 7 bases lay outside the gene matches. The CDR3: CAGGQGLGQPQHF. DNA for the CDR3: TGTGCCGGGGGACAGGGGCTCGGTCAGCCCCAGCATTTT.

The CDR3 bases are TGTGCCAGCTCATTCGGGGTTTCCGGGGAAAAACTGTTTTTT. Encoded protein: CASSFGVSGEKLFF. The chain has TRBV18 and TRBJ1-4; no clear D gene. Germline V CDR1 and CDR2: KGHSH, LQKENI. Trimming removed 5 bases from V and 8 bases from J, with 15 bases in between. There are 14 residues in the CDR3.

V usage is TRBV18 and J usage is TRBJ2-6; a possible D gene is TRBD1 (6 bases). V was clipped by 3 bases and J by 0 bases, with 12 bases between them. CDR1 and CDR2 (germline): KGHSH, LQKENI. This CDR3 has 17 residues. The CDR3 is CASSPSQGNSGANVLTF. CDR3 coding DNA: TGTGCCAGCTCACCGTCACAGGGCAACTCTGGGGCCAACGTCCTGACTTTC.

The genes are TRBV27 and TRBJ1-1, with D maybe TRBD1 (6 bases). The CDR3 has 14 residues. The ends were cut back, 3 bases at V and 0 bases at J, with 8 bases in the middle. Germline V gene data show CDR1 as MNHEY and CDR2 as SMNVEV (reference sequence). CDR3 in amino acids: CASSFGGLNTEAFF. The CDR3 bases are TGTGCCAGCAGTTTTGGGGGCCTGAACACTGAAGCTTTCTTT.

The chain employs TRBV19 and TRBJ2-7; D remains unclear. The germline V gene has CDR1 LNHDA and CDR2 SQIVND (reference sequence). This CDR3 contains 17 residues. V dropped 4 bases and J dropped 2 bases, with 21 bases sitting between them. Here the CDR3 DNA reads TGTGCCAGTAGTAAATACTCGGGTGACGCCCCAACCTACGAGCAGTACTTC. Translating gives CASSKYSGDAPTYEQYF.